The 15 T cell receptor beta chains below come from one sample, sequenced in a study of shared clonotypes between healthy human individuals. The table came from immunoSEQ multiplex PCR; TCRdb's copy has only in-frame clones and leaves some out. The table shows millions of clones, with approximately 93% occurring only once. The sample taken for sequencing was naive CD4+ T cells from PBMCs. Specified subset: CD45RA+ positively selected. The source of these receptors is a man aged 18 to 29 in good health. Some clones in this sample may be carry-over from other donors' samples.

The chain links TRBV27 to TRBJ1-2; D is undetermined. V dropped 1 base and J dropped 6 bases, with 9 bases sitting between them. The CDR3 extends over 13 amino acids. CDR1 MNHEY and CDR2 SMNVEV come from the germline V gene (reference sequence). CDR3 DNA sequence: TGTGCCAGCAGTTTATGGGAAGGGAATGGCTACACCTTC. Protein product: CASSLWEGNGYTF.

This clone appeared a few times. J is TRBJ1-4 and V is TRBV2; D remains unclear. CDR3 length: 14 residues. V shed 2 bases and J shed 8 bases, with 12 bases lying between them. Germline V CDR1 and CDR2: SNHLY, FYNNEI. The CDR3 region has the DNA TGTGCCAGCAGTGAATCGCTCACGCGGGAAAAACTGTTTTTT. Residues: CASSESLTREKLFF.

This clone was detected once. V is TRBV11-2 and J is TRBJ2-2, with D possibly being TRBD2 (5 bases). Germline V lookup: CDR1 SGHAT, CDR2 FQNNGV. The CDR3 spans 13 residues. V was pared by 0 bases and J by 10 bases, with 9 bases between. CDR3: CASSLDREPELFF. CDR3 DNA sequence: TGTGCCAGCAGCTTAGATCGGGAACCGGAGCTGTTTTTT.

V gene TRBV5-1 combines with J gene TRBJ2-3; 9 bases are shared with TRBD1. The CDR3 covers 15 residues. V lost 4 bases, J lost 3 bases, and 6 bases stayed unmatched. Germline CDR1 SGHRS, CDR2 YFSETQ. The CDR3 is CASSPGQGMTDTQYF. For the CDR3, the DNA is TGCGCCAGCAGCCCAGGACAGGGGATGACAGATACGCAGTATTTT.

This clone was counted once. The chain combines TRBV4-1 with TRBJ2-5, with D perhaps given as TRBD1 or TRBD2 (6 bases each). This CDR3 spans 17 amino acids. V lost 2 bases to trimming and J lost 7 bases, with 23 bases between them. Germline loops: CDR1 MGHRA, CDR2 YSYEKL. CDR3 residues: CASSQKGRGSGEGTQYF. The CDR3 DNA sequence: TGCGCCAGCAGCCAAAAGGGAAGGGGGTCGGGAGAAGGGACCCAGTACTTC.

The chain is built from TRBV25-1 and TRBJ2-1; D remains unclear. In germline, CDR1 is MGHDK, CDR2 SYGVNS. V was cut by 11 bases and J by 6 bases, with 14 bases left in between. This CDR3 has 12 residues. DNA of the CDR3: TGTGCCGCTTCTTACCGTACCAATGAGCAGTTCTTC. Translating gives CAASYRTNEQFF.

V is TRBV28 and J is TRBJ2-7, with 9 bases matching TRBD2. Germline V gives CDR1 MDHEN, CDR2 SYDVKM. Trimming removed 5 bases from V and 3 bases from J; junction bases left unmatched: 5. There are 14 residues in the CDR3. The CDR3 reads CASSRLAVHYEQYF. CDR3 in DNA: TGTGCCAGCAGTAGACTAGCGGTCCACTACGAGCAGTACTTC.

CDR3 loop: CASSLDPERAQYF. CDR3 in DNA: TGTGCCAGCTCTTTGGACCCCGAGAGGGCCCAGTACTTC. This chain uses TRBV18 with TRBJ2-5; perhaps TRBD2 as D (5 bases). Germline values: CDR1 KGHSH, CDR2 LQKENI. Trimming pared 6 bases from V and 9 bases from J, leaving 17 bases between. This CDR3 comprises 13 residues.

The V gene is TRBV7-9, the J gene TRBJ1-2, with D uncertain. The CDR3 runs 16 residues. V was shortened by 1 base and J by 1 base, with 13 bases between the two germline ends. CDR1 is SEHNR, CDR2 FQNEAQ, per germline (reference sequence). CDR3 protein: CASSLVRSRDNYGYTF. The DNA for the CDR3 is TGTGCCAGCAGCTTAGTCCGAAGCCGAGATAACTATGGCTACACCTTC. The full variable domain, in which reference TRBV7-9 and TRBJ1-2 provide the parts outside the CDR3, is DTGVSQNPRHKITKRGQNVTFRCDPISEHNRLYWYRQTLGQGPEFLTYFQNEAQLEKSRLLSDRFSAERPKGSFSTLEIQRTEQGDSAMYLCASSLVRSRDNYGYTFGSGTRLTVV.

This clone showed up just a few times. Other DNA sequences in this sample translate to the same CDR3. The chain is built from TRBV5-6 and TRBJ2-7; TRBD2 aligns across 11 bases. The J segment lost 3 bases and the V segment lost 4 bases, leaving 3 bases of the junction unmatched. The CDR3 contains 14 residues. Germline CDR1 and CDR2: SGHDT and YYEEEE. Written as DNA, the CDR3 is TGTGCCAGCAGCCCTGGACTAGCGGGCTACGAGCAGTACTTC. As protein: CASSPGLAGYEQYF.

The rearrangement links TRBV5-6 to TRBJ2-7, with D unresolved. The CDR3 runs 13 residues. Germline V CDR1 and CDR2: SGHDT, YYEEEE. V dropped 4 bases and J dropped 3 bases, with 11 bases sitting between them. CDR3 in amino acids: CASSEIRSYEQYF. CDR3 in DNA: TGTGCCAGCAGCGAGATTAGGAGCTACGAGCAGTACTTC.

The genes are TRBV7-3 and TRBJ1-1; no definite D call. The CDR3 contains 13 residues. The germline V gene encodes CDR1 SGHTA and CDR2 FQGTGA. V was shortened by 0 bases and J by 7 bases, with 9 bases between the two germline ends. The CDR3 reads CASSLTGKDEAFF. CDR3 nucleotide sequence: TGTGCCAGCAGCTTAACCGGAAAAGATGAAGCTTTCTTT.

The V and J genes are TRBV18 and TRBJ1-1, with D perhaps TRBD1 (5 bases). This CDR3 region has 14 residues. V was shortened by 2 bases and J by 2 bases, with 9 bases between the two germline ends. Germline V lookup: CDR1 KGHSH, CDR2 LQKENI. CDR3 protein: CASSPSRANTEAFF. The DNA for the CDR3 is TGTGCCAGCTCACCATCCAGGGCTAACACTGAAGCTTTCTTT.

The sample holds one count of this clone. The chain couples TRBV28 to TRBJ1-2; D remains ambiguous. The CDR3 extends over 14 amino acids. Germline-derived CDR1 and CDR2 are MDHEN and SYDVKM. Trimming took 5 bases from V and 0 from J, leaving 10 bases between them. The CDR3 sequence is CASSRTFANYGYTF. In DNA form, the CDR3 reads TGTGCCAGCAGTCGGACCTTCGCTAACTATGGCTACACCTTC.

This chain connects TRBV7-2 to TRBJ2-1; the D gene is possibly TRBD2 (6 bases). This CDR3 is built from 14 residues. Germline V gene sequence: CDR1 SGHTA, CDR2 FQGNSA. The ends were cut back, 2 bases at V and 9 bases at J, with 14 bases in the middle. CDR3 sequence reads: CASSLYGSESEQFF. CDR3 in DNA: TGTGCCAGCAGCTTATACGGGAGCGAGAGTGAGCAGTTCTTC.